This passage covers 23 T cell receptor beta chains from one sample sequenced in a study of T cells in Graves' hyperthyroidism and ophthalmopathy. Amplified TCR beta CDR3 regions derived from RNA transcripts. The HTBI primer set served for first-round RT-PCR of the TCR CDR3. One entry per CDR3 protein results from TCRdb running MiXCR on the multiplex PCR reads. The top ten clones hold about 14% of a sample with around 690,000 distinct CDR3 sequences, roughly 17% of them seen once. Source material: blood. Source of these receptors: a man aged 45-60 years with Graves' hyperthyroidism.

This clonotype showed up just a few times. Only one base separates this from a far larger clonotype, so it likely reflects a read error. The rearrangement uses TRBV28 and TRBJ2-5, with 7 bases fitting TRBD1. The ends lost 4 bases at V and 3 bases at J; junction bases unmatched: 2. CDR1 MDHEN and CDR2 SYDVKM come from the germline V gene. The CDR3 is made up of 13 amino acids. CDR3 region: CASSSGTEETQYF. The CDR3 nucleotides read TGTGCCAGCAGTTCAGGGACAGAAGAGACCCAGTACTTC.

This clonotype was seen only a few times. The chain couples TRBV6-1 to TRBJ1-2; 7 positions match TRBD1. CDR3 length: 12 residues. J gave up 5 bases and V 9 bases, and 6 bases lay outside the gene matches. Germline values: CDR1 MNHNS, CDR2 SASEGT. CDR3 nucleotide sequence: TGTGCCAGTACAGGGGTGCTGTATGGCTACACCTTC. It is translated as CASTGVLYGYTF.

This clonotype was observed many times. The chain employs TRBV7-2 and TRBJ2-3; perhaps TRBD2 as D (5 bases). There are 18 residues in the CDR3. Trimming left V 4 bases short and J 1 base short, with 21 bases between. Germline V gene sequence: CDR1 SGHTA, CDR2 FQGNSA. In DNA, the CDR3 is TGTGCCAGCAGCTCCCGGGGAAGAGCCAGCGTTGGCACAGATACGCAGTATTTT. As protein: CASSSRGRASVGTDTQYF.

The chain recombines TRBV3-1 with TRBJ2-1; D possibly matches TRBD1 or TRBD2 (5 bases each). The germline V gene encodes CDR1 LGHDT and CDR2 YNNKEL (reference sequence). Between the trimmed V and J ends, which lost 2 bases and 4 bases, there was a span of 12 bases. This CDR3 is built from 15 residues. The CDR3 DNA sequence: TGTGCCAGCAGCCAAACAGGACTGGAGTACAATGAGCAGTTCTTC. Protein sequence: CASSQTGLEYNEQFF.

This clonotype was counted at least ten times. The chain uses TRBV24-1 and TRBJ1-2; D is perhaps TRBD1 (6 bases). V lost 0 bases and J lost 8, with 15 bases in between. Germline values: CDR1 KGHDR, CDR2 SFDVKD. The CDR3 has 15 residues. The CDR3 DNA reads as TGTGCCACCAGTGATTTGCCCGACAAGGACAGAGGCTACACCTTC. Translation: CATSDLPDKDRGYTF.

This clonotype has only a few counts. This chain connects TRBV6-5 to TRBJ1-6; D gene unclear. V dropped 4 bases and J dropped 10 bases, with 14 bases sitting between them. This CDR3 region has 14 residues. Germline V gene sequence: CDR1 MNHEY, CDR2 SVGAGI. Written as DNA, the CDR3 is TGTGCCAGCAGTTCAACTAGAGGGAACTCACCCCTCCACTTT. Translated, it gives CASSSTRGNSPLHF.

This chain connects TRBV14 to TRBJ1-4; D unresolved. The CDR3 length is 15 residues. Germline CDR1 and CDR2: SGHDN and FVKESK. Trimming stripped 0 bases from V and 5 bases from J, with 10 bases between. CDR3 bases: TGTGCCAGCAGCCAAGATAGGACCAGAAATGAAAAACTGTTTTTT. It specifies CASSQDRTRNEKLFF.

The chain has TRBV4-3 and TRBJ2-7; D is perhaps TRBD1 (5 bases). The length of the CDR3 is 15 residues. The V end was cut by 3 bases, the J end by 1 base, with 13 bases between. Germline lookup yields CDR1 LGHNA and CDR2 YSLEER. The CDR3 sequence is CASSQELQGSYEQYF. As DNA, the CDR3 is TGCGCCAGCAGCCAGGAACTTCAGGGTTCCTACGAGCAGTACTTC.

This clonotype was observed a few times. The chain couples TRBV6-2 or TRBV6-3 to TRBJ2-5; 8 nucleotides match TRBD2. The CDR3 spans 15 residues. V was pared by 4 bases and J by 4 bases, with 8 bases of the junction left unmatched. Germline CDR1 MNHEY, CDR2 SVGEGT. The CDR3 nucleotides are TGTGCCAGCAGTTCTCCGGGACTAGATCTAGAGACCCAGTACTTC. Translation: CASSSPGLDLETQYF.

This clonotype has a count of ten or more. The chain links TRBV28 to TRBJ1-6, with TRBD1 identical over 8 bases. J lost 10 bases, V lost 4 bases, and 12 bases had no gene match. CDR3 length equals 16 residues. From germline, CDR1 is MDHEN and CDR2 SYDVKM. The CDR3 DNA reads TGTGCCAGCAGTTCGGGGCTGGACAGGGCCTACTCACCCCTCCACTTT. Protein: CASSSGLDRAYSPLHF.

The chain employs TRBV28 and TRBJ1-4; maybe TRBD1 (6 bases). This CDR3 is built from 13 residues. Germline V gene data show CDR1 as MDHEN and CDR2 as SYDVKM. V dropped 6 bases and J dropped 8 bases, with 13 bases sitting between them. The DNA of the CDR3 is TGTGCCAGCAGCCCCGGGACATCAGAAAAACTGTTTTTT. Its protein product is CASSPGTSEKLFF.

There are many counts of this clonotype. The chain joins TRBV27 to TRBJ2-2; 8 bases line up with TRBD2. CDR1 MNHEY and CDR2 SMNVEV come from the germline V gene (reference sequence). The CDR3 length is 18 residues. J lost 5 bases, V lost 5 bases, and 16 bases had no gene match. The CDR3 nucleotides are TGTGCCAGCAGTACCCTCGGGAGTAGCGGGATTAGGACCGGGGAGCTGTTTTTT. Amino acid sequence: CASSTLGSSGIRTGELFF.

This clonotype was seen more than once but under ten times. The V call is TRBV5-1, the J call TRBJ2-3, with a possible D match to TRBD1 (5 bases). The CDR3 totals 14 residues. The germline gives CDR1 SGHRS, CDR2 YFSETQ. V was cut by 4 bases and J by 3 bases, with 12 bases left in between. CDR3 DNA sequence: TGCGCCAGCAGCGTCACCCAGGGAACAGATACGCAGTATTTT. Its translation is CASSVTQGTDTQYF.

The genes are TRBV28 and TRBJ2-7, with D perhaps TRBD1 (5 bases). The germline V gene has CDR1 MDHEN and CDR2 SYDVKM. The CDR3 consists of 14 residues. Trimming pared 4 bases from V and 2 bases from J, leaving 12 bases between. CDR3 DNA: TGTGCCAGCAGTTCTATGGACAACCCCTACGAGCAGTACTTC. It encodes CASSSMDNPYEQYF.

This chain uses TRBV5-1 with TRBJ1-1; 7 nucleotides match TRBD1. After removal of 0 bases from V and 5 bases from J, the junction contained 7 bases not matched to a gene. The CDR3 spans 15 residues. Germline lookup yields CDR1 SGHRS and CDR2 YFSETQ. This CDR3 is CASSLDGAGGTEAFF. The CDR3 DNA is TGCGCCAGCAGCTTGGATGGGGCAGGGGGGACTGAAGCTTTCTTT.

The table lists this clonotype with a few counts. CDR3 region: CASSVPGARGTDTQYF. CDR3 DNA: TGTGCCAGCAGTGTCCCGGGGGCGCGCGGCACAGATACGCAGTATTTT. This rearrangement joins TRBV25-1 to TRBJ2-3; D may match TRBD1 or TRBD2 (6 bases each). The CDR3 extends over 16 amino acids. The ends were cut back, 4 bases at V and 1 base at J, with 15 bases in the middle. Germline V gene lookup returns CDR1 MGHDK and CDR2 SYGVNS.

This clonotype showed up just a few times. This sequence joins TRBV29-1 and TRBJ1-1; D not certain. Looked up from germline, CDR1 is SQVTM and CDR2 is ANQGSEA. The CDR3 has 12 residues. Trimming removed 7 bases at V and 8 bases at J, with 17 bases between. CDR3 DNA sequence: TGCAGCGCCACCTTGGCTCTGAGGGAAGCTTTCTTT. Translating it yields CSATLALREAFF.

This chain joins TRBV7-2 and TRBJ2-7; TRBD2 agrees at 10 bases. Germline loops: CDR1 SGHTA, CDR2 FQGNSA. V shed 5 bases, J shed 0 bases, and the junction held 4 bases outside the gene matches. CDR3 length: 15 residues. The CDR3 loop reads CASSPSGRYSYEQYF. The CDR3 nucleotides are TGTGCCAGCAGCCCTAGCGGGAGATACTCCTACGAGCAGTACTTC.

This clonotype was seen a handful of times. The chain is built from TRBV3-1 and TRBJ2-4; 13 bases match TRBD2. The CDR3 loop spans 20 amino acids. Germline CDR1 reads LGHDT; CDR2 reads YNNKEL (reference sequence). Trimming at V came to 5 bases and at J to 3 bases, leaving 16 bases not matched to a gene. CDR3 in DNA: TGTGCCAGCAGCTTACACGGACTAGCGGGAGTTGGGTATAGCAAAAACATTCAGTACTTC. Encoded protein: CASSLHGLAGVGYSKNIQYF.

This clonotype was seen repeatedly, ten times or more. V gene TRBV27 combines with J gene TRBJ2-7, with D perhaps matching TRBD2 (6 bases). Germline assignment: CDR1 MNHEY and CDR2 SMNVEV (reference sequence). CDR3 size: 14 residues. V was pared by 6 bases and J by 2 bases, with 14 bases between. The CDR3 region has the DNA TGTGCCAGCAGGACCGGGACTGGACCCTACGAGCAGTACTTC. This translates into CASRTGTGPYEQYF.

CDR3 DNA: TGCGCCAGCAGCCAAGATGTTAGGGCTCTGATCTCCTACGAGCAGTACTTC. This translates into CASSQDVRALISYEQYF. This rearrangement joins TRBV4-1 to TRBJ2-7; no firm D call. Germline V gene sequence: CDR1 MGHRA, CDR2 YSYEKL. Trimming took off 0 bases at V and 0 bases at J, with 15 bases between the two ends. The CDR3 has 17 residues.

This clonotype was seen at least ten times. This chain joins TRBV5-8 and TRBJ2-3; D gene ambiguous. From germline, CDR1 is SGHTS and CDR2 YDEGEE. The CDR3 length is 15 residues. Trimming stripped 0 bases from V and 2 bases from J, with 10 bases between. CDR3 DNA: TGTGCCAGCAGCTTGGAACTCCTCCTCACAGATACGCAGTATTTT. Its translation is CASSLELLLTDTQYF.

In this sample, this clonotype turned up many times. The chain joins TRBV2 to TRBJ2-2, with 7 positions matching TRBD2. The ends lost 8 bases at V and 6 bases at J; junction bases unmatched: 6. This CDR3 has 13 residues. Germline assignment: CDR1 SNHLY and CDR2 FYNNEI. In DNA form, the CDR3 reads TGTGCCAGCGGGGGGGGTGTCCCCGGGGAGCTGTTTTTT. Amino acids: CASGGGVPGELFF. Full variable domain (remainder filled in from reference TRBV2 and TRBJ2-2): EPEVTQTPSHQVTQMGQEVILRCVPISNHLYFYWYRQILGQKVEFLVSFYNNEISEKSEIFDDQFSVERPDGSNFTLKIRSTKLEDSAMYFCASGGGVPGELFFGEGSRLTVL.